The next 28 T cell receptor beta chains were all read from a single sample in a study of T cell changes during pregnancy in multiple sclerosis. TCRdb keeps only in-frame clones here, not all; method: immunoSEQ multiplex PCR. Of about 97,000 clones listed, 80% to 95% are singletons. The sequences come from peripheral blood, collected in the second trimester of pregnancy. Receptor source: a female donor with multiple sclerosis, enrolled in a pregnancy study.

The chain has TRBV4-1 and TRBJ2-7; TRBD1 is a possible D gene (6 bases). Per the germline V gene, CDR1 is MGHRA and CDR2 is YSYEKL. This CDR3 is 13 amino acids long. V dropped 3 bases and J dropped 6 bases, with 12 bases sitting between them. CDR3 DNA: TGCGCCAGCAGCCAGAAACAGGGCCTCGAGCAGTACTTC. Protein sequence: CASSQKQGLEQYF.

CDR3 sequence: CASSLLGLENEQFF. CDR3 nucleotides: TGTGCCAGCAGCTTACTCGGACTAGAGAATGAGCAGTTCTTC. The chain carries TRBV7-3 and TRBJ2-1; 7 nucleotides align to TRBD2. Germline values: CDR1 SGHTA, CDR2 FQGTGA. The CDR3 runs to 14 residues. The trim removed 2 bases at V and 7 bases at J, leaving 5 bases unmatched.

The rearrangement links TRBV5-4 to TRBJ2-1; 10 nucleotides align to TRBD1. With V trimmed by 4 bases and J by 4 bases, 5 bases remained unmatched. There are 15 residues in the CDR3. Germline loops: CDR1 SGHNT, CDR2 YYREEE (reference sequence). DNA of the CDR3: TGTGCCAGCAGCGCAAGGGACAGGGGATACAATGAGCAGTTCTTC. This codes for CASSARDRGYNEQFF.

The chain recombines TRBV27 with TRBJ2-1, with 9 bases lining up with TRBD1. V lost 6 bases to trimming and J lost 3 bases; unmatched junction nucleotides: 9. Germline CDR1 reads MNHEY; CDR2 reads SMNVEV (reference sequence). The CDR3 contains 16 residues. The CDR3 DNA sequence: TGTGCCAGCAGCCGGACAGGGGCCGGGAACTACAATGAGCAGTTCTTC. It codes for CASSRTGAGNYNEQFF.

The gene calls are TRBV6-5 and TRBJ1-3, with D unresolved. The CDR3 runs to 11 residues. Germline V gives CDR1 MNHEY, CDR2 SVGAGI. The V gene lost 5 bases and the J gene lost 3 bases, with 2 bases spanning the gap. CDR3 bases: TGTGCCAGCAGTCTTGGAAACACCATATATTTT. This codes for CASSLGNTIYF.

The chain couples TRBV19 to TRBJ2-7; 7 bases map to TRBD2. The ends lost 4 bases at V and 3 bases at J; junction bases unmatched: 9. The CDR3 spans 15 residues. The germline CDR1 and CDR2 sequences are LNHDA and SQIVND (reference sequence). CDR3: CASSSVAGDHYEQYF. For the CDR3, the DNA is TGTGCCAGTAGTAGTGTGGCGGGAGACCACTACGAGCAGTACTTC.

V gene TRBV5-8 combines with J gene TRBJ1-5; D gene ambiguous. From germline, CDR1 is SGHTS and CDR2 YDEGEE. V was trimmed by 7 bases and J by 4 bases, leaving 12 bases between them. The CDR3 length is 13 residues. The CDR3, as DNA: TGTGCCAGCCGACTATGGCGGAATCAGCCCCAGCATTTT. This translates into CASRLWRNQPQHF.

The CDR3 protein is CASSLGRGYEQYF. For the CDR3, the DNA is TGTGCCAGCAGTTTAGGCAGGGGGTACGAGCAGTACTTC. The chain is built from TRBV27 and TRBJ2-7; the match to TRBD1 covers 7 bases. The trim removed 2 bases at V and 4 bases at J, leaving 2 bases unmatched. This CDR3 comprises 13 residues. Per the germline V gene, CDR1 is MNHEY and CDR2 is SMNVEV (reference sequence).

The V call is TRBV29-1, the J call TRBJ2-2, with TRBD1 matching over 7 bases. Germline CDR1 is SQVTM and CDR2 is ANQGSEA. The CDR3 is made up of 15 amino acids. Losses at the gene ends were 7 bases for V and 0 bases for J; bases not matched to a gene: 8. As DNA, the CDR3 is TGCAGCGGACGTGAGACAGGGACGAACACCGGGGAGCTGTTTTTT. Translation gives CSGRETGTNTGELFF.

J is TRBJ2-7 and V is TRBV19; TRBD2 aligns across 7 bases. Germline CDR1 reads LNHDA; CDR2 reads SQIVND (reference sequence). The CDR3 length is 13 residues. Trimming cost V 3 bases and J 3 bases; bases outside gene matches: 2. The CDR3 here is CASSMGEGYEQYF. The CDR3 DNA reads as TGTGCCAGTAGTATGGGGGAGGGCTACGAGCAGTACTTC.

The chain is built from TRBV6-5 and TRBJ2-7, with 7 bases aligning to TRBD2. Germline V gene lookup returns CDR1 MNHEY and CDR2 SVGAGI. The CDR3 consists of 14 residues. V lost 6 bases to trimming and J lost 1 base; unmatched junction nucleotides: 6. The CDR3 loop reads CASSKAGTSYEQYF. Written as DNA, the CDR3 is TGTGCCAGCAGCAAAGCGGGGACTTCCTACGAGCAGTACTTC.

The genes are TRBV2 and TRBJ1-1; the match to TRBD1 covers 8 bases. Germline V gene lookup returns CDR1 SNHLY and CDR2 FYNNEI. The V and J ends lost 8 bases and 1 base, in that order; junction bases with no gene match: 3. CDR3 length: 13 amino acids. The CDR3 sequence: CASGTGTNTEAFF. The CDR3, as DNA: TGTGCCAGCGGGACAGGAACGAACACTGAAGCTTTCTTT. Looking up the rest from reference TRBV2 and TRBJ1-1 gives the full variable domain: EPEVTQTPSHQVTQMGQEVILRCVPISNHLYFYWYRQILGQKVEFLVSFYNNEISEKSEIFDDQFSVERPDGSNFTLKIRSTKLEDSAMYFCASGTGTNTEAFFGQGTRLTVV.

The chain couples TRBV27 to TRBJ2-7; TRBD1 matches 9 bases. CDR1 and CDR2 (germline): MNHEY, SMNVEV (reference sequence). The V and J ends lost 1 base and 5 bases, in that order; junction bases with no gene match: 9. The CDR3 has 16 amino acids. The CDR3 nucleotides are TGTGCCAGCAGTTTATTAAACAGGGGGCCCGCGAACGAGCAGTACTTC. Protein sequence: CASSLLNRGPANEQYF.

V gene TRBV11-3 combines with J gene TRBJ2-5, with 12 bases matching TRBD1. Unmatched junction bases numbered 6, after V lost 5 bases and J lost 5 bases. Per the germline V gene, CDR1 is SGHNT and CDR2 is YENEEA. The CDR3 extends over 15 amino acids. CDR3 DNA: TGTGCCAGCAGCCCCGGGACAGGGGGCCGGGAGACCCAGTACTTC. Amino acid sequence: CASSPGTGGRETQYF.

This clone has just one count. V gene TRBV5-1 combines with J gene TRBJ2-3, with 9 bases that match TRBD2. Looked up from germline, CDR1 is SGHRS and CDR2 is YFSETQ. This CDR3 region has 16 residues. V shed 3 bases, J shed 3 bases, and the junction held 8 bases outside the gene matches. The CDR3 protein is CASSYRTSAATDTQYF. DNA of the CDR3: TGCGCCAGCAGCTACCGGACTAGCGCAGCTACAGATACGCAGTATTTT.

This chain connects TRBV6-5 to TRBJ1-1, with D perhaps TRBD1 (5 bases). The CDR3 length is 14 residues. Between the trimmed V and J ends, which lost 0 bases and 1 base, there was a span of 6 bases. Germline V CDR1 and CDR2: MNHEY, SVGAGI. The CDR3 DNA is TGTGCCAGCAGTTACTCCGGGGGGAACACTGAAGCTTTCTTT. This gives the protein CASSYSGGNTEAFF.

V is TRBV9 and J is TRBJ2-1, with 8 bases identical to TRBD2. With 0 bases clipped from V and 2 bases from J, the junction kept 1 base outside the gene matches. The CDR3 has 15 amino acids. In germline, CDR1 is SGDLS, CDR2 YYNGEE. CDR3 DNA: TGTGCCAGCAGCGTAGCGGGAGGGCCCTACAATGAGCAGTTCTTC. Its protein product is CASSVAGGPYNEQFF.

As for this clone: A read error may account for a junction end that differs from germline. The chain joins TRBV5-1 to TRBJ1-3; D is unresolved. The CDR3 contains 13 residues. The V gene's germline CDR1 is SGHRS and CDR2 YFSETQ. This chain's CDR3 is CASSRTYGDTIYF. The CDR3 coding sequence is TGCGCCAGCAGCCGAACCTATGGAGACACCATATATTTT.

The chain recombines TRBV27 with TRBJ2-1, with TRBD2 as a possible D gene (7 bases). This CDR3 contains 18 residues. V was pared by 8 bases and J by 6 bases, with 29 bases between. Germline CDR1 and CDR2: MNHEY and SMNVEV (reference sequence). The CDR3 loop reads CASSWSTRGGRGGNEQFF. The CDR3 bases are TGTGCCAGCTCCTGGTCTACTAGAGGCGGGAGAGGGGGCAATGAGCAGTTCTTC.

V usage is TRBV19 and J usage is TRBJ2-1; TRBD1 might be the D (5 bases). Trimming shortened V by 10 bases and J by 8 bases, and 15 bases separated the two germline ends. Germline V gives CDR1 LNHDA, CDR2 SQIVND (reference sequence). This CDR3 spans 12 amino acids. The DNA of the CDR3 is TGTGCCACCTCTTTAGGGGTCCATGAGCAGTTCTTC. This codes for CATSLGVHEQFF.

V and J are TRBV11-2 and TRBJ2-7; 9 nucleotides align to TRBD1. The CDR3 consists of 16 residues. Germline V lookup: CDR1 SGHAT, CDR2 FQNNGV. V shed 0 bases and J 4 bases; nucleotides not matched to a gene: 7. As DNA, the CDR3 is TGTGCCAGCAGCTTAGATCCCGGACAGGGGCTATACGAGCAGTACTTC. Its translation: CASSLDPGQGLYEQYF.

This chain uses TRBV28 with TRBJ1-4; D unresolved. The CDR3 is 19 amino acids. Per germline, CDR1 MDHEN and CDR2 SYDVKM. V was trimmed by 5 bases and J by 3 bases, leaving 25 bases between them. CDR3 DNA sequence: TGTGCCAGCAGTCCCCCCCAGTTCAGGCAATGGGTTGCTAATGAAAAACTGTTTTTT. Its protein product is CASSPPQFRQWVANEKLFF. Complete variable domain (other parts from reference TRBV28 and TRBJ1-4): DVKVTQSSRYLVKRTGEKVFLECVQDMDHENMFWYRQDPGLGLRLIYFSYDVKMKEKGDIPEGYSVSREKKERFSLILESASTNQTSMYLCASSPPQFRQWVANEKLFFGSGTQLSVL.

This chain uses TRBV29-1 with TRBJ2-1, with D hard to call. The length of the CDR3 is 13 residues. Looked up from germline, CDR1 is SQVTM and CDR2 is ANQGSEA. V lost 4 bases and J 1 base, leaving 8 bases between the germline ends. CDR3 coding DNA: TGCAGCGTTGGCCCGGGTTCCTACAATGAGCAGTTCTTC. It encodes CSVGPGSYNEQFF.

There are a few counts of this clone. The CDR3 loop reads CASGPGGGTEAFF. In DNA form, the CDR3 reads TGTGCTAGTGGTCCCGGGGGGGGCACTGAAGCTTTCTTT. The J gene is TRBJ1-1, the V gene TRBV12-5; a possible D gene is TRBD1 (5 bases). Trimming shortened V by 5 bases and J by 4 bases, and 11 bases separated the two germline ends. This CDR3 has 13 amino acids. Germline CDR1 LGHNT, CDR2 FRNRAP.

CDR3: CASSTLGGTEAFF. CDR3 nucleotide sequence: TGTGCCAGCAGTACGCTCGGGGGGACTGAAGCTTTCTTT. V is TRBV28 and J is TRBJ1-1; a possible D gene is TRBD1 (5 bases). V lost 5 bases and J 5 bases, leaving 12 bases between the germline ends. Germline CDR1 is MDHEN and CDR2 is SYDVKM. This CDR3 region has 13 residues.

The rearrangement joins TRBV19 to TRBJ2-1; possible D gene TRBD2, 5 bases. Germline CDR1 is LNHDA and CDR2 is SQIVND (reference sequence). Trimming stripped 9 bases from V and 7 bases from J, with 13 bases between. The CDR3 runs to 12 residues. CDR3 loop: CASGNLRNEQFF. The DNA for the CDR3 is TGTGCCAGCGGGAACTTACGGAATGAGCAGTTCTTC.

The rearrangement joins TRBV6-5 to TRBJ1-1, with unresolved D. V was pared by 5 bases and J by 3 bases, with 4 bases between. The CDR3 has 11 residues. Germline V gene sequence: CDR1 MNHEY, CDR2 SVGAGI. CDR3 in amino acids: CASSLDTEAFF. Here the CDR3 DNA reads TGTGCCAGCAGTCTAGACACTGAAGCTTTCTTT.

This clone was observed a single time. CDR3 coding DNA: TGTGCCAGCTCACAGACACCAACCTACGAGCAGTACTTC. It specifies CASSQTPTYEQYF. This sequence joins TRBV27 and TRBJ2-7; no firm D call. There are 13 residues in the CDR3. Deletions cut 8 bases from V and 2 bases from J, with 13 bases between. From germline, CDR1 is MNHEY and CDR2 SMNVEV (reference sequence).